Each of the 32 T cell receptor beta chains below was sequenced from the same sample in a study of blood T cell repertoires in COVID-19. Assay used: immunoSEQ multiplex PCR; TCRdb lists only in-frame clones, some missing. Of about 220,000 clones listed, approximately 81% are singletons. Sequencing input: peripheral blood. These receptors originate from a man in his thirties or forties with active or convalescent COVID-19.

The chain carries TRBV6-5 and TRBJ2-5; 8 bases align to TRBD2. Germline V gene lookup returns CDR1 MNHEY and CDR2 SVGAGI. This CDR3 is 15 amino acids long. V was clipped by 8 bases and J by 2 bases; unmatched bases: 10. The CDR3 spells CASRAAGADQETQYF. As DNA, the CDR3 is TGTGCCAGCCGGGCAGCGGGGGCCGATCAAGAGACCCAGTACTTC.

The genes are TRBV12-5 and TRBJ1-2; D is possibly TRBD1 (6 bases). This CDR3 spans 14 amino acids. Trimming stripped 9 bases from V and 1 base from J, with 15 bases between. CDR1 is LGHNT and CDR2 is FRNRAP in the germline V gene. CDR3 bases: TGTGCTAGAACGAGCCAGGGGTATAACTATGGCTACACCTTC. Protein: CARTSQGYNYGYTF.

This chain uses TRBV3-1 (or the pseudogene TRBV3-2) with TRBJ2-3; the D gene is possibly TRBD2 (5 bases). Germline V gene data show CDR1 as LGHDT and CDR2 as YNNKEL (reference sequence). The length of the CDR3 is 12 residues. Trimming left V 8 bases short and J 4 bases short, with 10 bases between. CDR3 bases: TGTGCCAGCCGGGGTGTCGCAGATACGCAGTATTTT. Residues: CASRGVADTQYF.

The chain uses TRBV27 and TRBJ1-6, with 8 bases identical to TRBD1. V lost 6 bases to trimming and J lost 9 bases; unmatched junction nucleotides: 10. The CDR3 totals 15 residues. Looked up from germline, CDR1 is MNHEY and CDR2 is SMNVEV (reference sequence). The CDR3 nucleotides are TGTGCCAGCAGCCTGGAGGGGACAGGACGTTCACCCCTCCACTTT. This encodes CASSLEGTGRSPLHF.

The chain couples TRBV19 to TRBJ1-2, with a tentative D call TRBD1 (6 bases). V lost 5 bases and J 3 bases, leaving 10 bases between the germline ends. The CDR3 runs to 13 residues. The germline V gene has CDR1 LNHDA and CDR2 SQIVND (reference sequence). This CDR3 is CASSVRTDYGYTF. CDR3 in DNA: TGTGCCAGTAGTGTCCGGACAGACTATGGCTACACCTTC.

The V call is TRBV7-8, the J call TRBJ1-2; the match to TRBD1 covers 7 bases. This CDR3 comprises 12 residues. V was pared by 4 bases and J by 8 bases, with 4 bases of the junction left unmatched. Germline loops: CDR1 SGHVS, CDR2 FQNEAQ. The CDR3 DNA is TGTGCCAGCAGCTCGGGACAGAAGGGCTACACCTTC. Protein sequence: CASSSGQKGYTF.

The chain combines TRBV29-1 with TRBJ1-2; D may be TRBD1 (5 bases). Trimming took off 3 bases at V and 1 base at J, with 12 bases between the two ends. This CDR3 region has 14 residues. Germline CDR1 is SQVTM and CDR2 is ANQGSEA. The CDR3 region is CSVDRVGLNYGYTF. The CDR3, as DNA: TGCAGCGTTGACAGGGTAGGGCTTAACTATGGCTACACCTTC.

The gene calls are TRBV18 and TRBJ1-2, with 9 bases identical to TRBD1. V shed 6 bases, J shed 2 bases, and the junction held 7 bases outside the gene matches. Germline V lookup: CDR1 KGHSH, CDR2 LQKENI. CDR3 length: 15 residues. The CDR3 DNA follows: TGTGCCAGCTCGCTTCCGGGACAGGGAAACTATGGCTACACCTTC. It yields the protein CASSLPGQGNYGYTF.

The chain employs TRBV7-2 and TRBJ2-4, with 8 positions matching TRBD2. The CDR3 runs to 14 residues. The junction had 3 bases not matched to a gene; V was cut back by 0 bases and J by 8 bases. Germline CDR1 is SGHTA and CDR2 is FQGNSA. This CDR3 reads CASSLALAGDIQYF. As DNA, the CDR3 is TGTGCCAGCAGCTTAGCGCTAGCGGGCGACATTCAGTACTTC.

This clone occurred once. CDR3 nucleotides: TGTGCCAGCAGCGGCCGGGACAGGGGGATCACTGAAGCTTTCTTT. Translated: CASSGRDRGITEAFF. The chain employs TRBV4-2 and TRBJ1-1, with TRBD1 matching 11 bases. Unmatched junction bases numbered 6, after V lost 5 bases and J lost 4 bases. Germline loops: CDR1 LGHNA, CDR2 YNFKEQ. The CDR3 contains 15 residues.

The V and J genes are TRBV11-1 and TRBJ2-3; no clear D. Trimming removed 8 bases at V and 6 bases at J, with 12 bases between. The CDR3 runs 12 residues. From germline, CDR1 is SGHAT and CDR2 FQDESV (reference sequence). The CDR3 DNA is TGTGCCAGCGGTTGGGCACGGGATACGCAGTATTTT. Translated: CASGWARDTQYF.

The chain links TRBV12-3 or TRBV12-4 to TRBJ2-1; D might be TRBD2 (6 bases). The CDR3 has 13 amino acids. The V and J ends lost 3 bases and 14 bases respectively, with 17 bases between them. CDR3 sequence (DNA): TGTGCCAGCAGTTTTTCCATAGGCGGCGGGAAGTTCTTC. Translating gives CASSFSIGGGKFF.

This chain joins TRBV12-3 or TRBV12-4 and TRBJ1-2, with D possibly being TRBD1 (5 bases). V was pared by 6 bases and J by 3 bases, with 11 bases between. The CDR3 consists of 13 residues. CDR3 amino acids: CASSLQGYYGYTF. The CDR3 region has the DNA TGTGCCAGCAGCCTGCAGGGATACTATGGCTACACCTTC.

This chain uses TRBV19 with TRBJ2-5, with D possibly matching TRBD1 (6 bases). V gave up 1 base and J gave up 2 bases, with 8 bases separating them. Germline-derived CDR1 and CDR2 are LNHDA and SQIVND (reference sequence). The CDR3 is made up of 14 amino acids. Here the CDR3 reads CASSIGDTQETQYF. The CDR3, as DNA: TGTGCCAGTAGTATAGGGGACACACAAGAGACCCAGTACTTC.

This chain uses TRBV30 with TRBJ1-1; TRBD1 is a possible D gene (5 bases). This CDR3 has 18 amino acids. The V and J ends lost 0 bases and 1 base respectively, with 21 bases between them. Germline CDR1 GTSNPN, CDR2 SVGIG (reference sequence). CDR3 sequence: CAWSVQDFGFPENTEAFF. CDR3 bases: TGTGCCTGGAGTGTACAGGATTTCGGGTTCCCCGAGAACACTGAAGCTTTCTTT.

Only one count was recorded for this clone. The rearrangement uses TRBV12-3 or TRBV12-4 and TRBJ1-2; 8 nucleotides line up with TRBD1. The CDR3 runs 13 residues. V was pared by 3 bases and J by 8 bases, with 5 bases of the junction left unmatched. The chain's CDR3 is CASSFGQGQGYTF. CDR3 DNA: TGTGCCAGCAGTTTTGGACAGGGTCAGGGCTACACCTTC.

J is TRBJ1-2 and V is TRBV19, with D tentatively TRBD1 (6 bases). The CDR3 loop spans 16 amino acids. Germline values: CDR1 LNHDA, CDR2 SQIVND (reference sequence). V was cut by 4 bases and J by 1 base, with 16 bases left in between. DNA for the CDR3: TGTGCCAGTAGTAGGTTGGGGACATCGGTTAACTATGGCTACACCTTC. This sequence encodes CASSRLGTSVNYGYTF.

A single count supports this clone. The V call is TRBV2, the J call TRBJ1-5, with 7 positions matching TRBD1. J was trimmed by 5 bases and V by 8 bases; bases with no gene match: 6. Germline lookup yields CDR1 SNHLY and CDR2 FYNNEI. The CDR3 covers 13 residues. Here the CDR3 reads CASSQGGYQPQHF. CDR3 coding DNA: TGTGCCAGCTCCCAGGGGGGCTATCAGCCCCAGCATTTT.

The J gene is TRBJ2-7, the V gene TRBV3-1 (or the pseudogene TRBV3-2), with D possibly TRBD1 on 5 matching bases. The CDR3 extends over 13 amino acids. Looked up from germline, CDR1 is LGHDT and CDR2 is YNNKEL (reference sequence). Trimming cost V 3 bases and J 6 bases, with 12 bases left between them. DNA of the CDR3: TGTGCCAGCAGCCATTTAGGGGCGAGCGAGCAGTACTTC. Translation: CASSHLGASEQYF.

CDR3 in amino acids: CASSLSTSYNEQFF. The CDR3 nucleotides read TGTGCCAGCTCGCTGAGCACCTCCTACAATGAGCAGTTCTTC. V gene TRBV18 combines with J gene TRBJ2-1; the D is unclear. Per germline, CDR1 KGHSH and CDR2 LQKENI. V lost 6 bases, J lost 0 bases, and 9 bases lay in between. The CDR3 runs to 14 residues. Using reference TRBV18 and TRBJ2-1 for the parts outside the CDR3, the full variable domain is NAGVMQNPRHLVRRRGQEARLRCSPMKGHSHVYWYRQLPEEGLKFMVYLQKENIIDESGMPKERFSAEFPKEGPSILRIQQVVRGDSAAYFCASSLSTSYNEQFFGPGTRLTVL.

CDR3 sequence (DNA): TGTGCCAGCAGCCTCACAGGGAACACTGAAGCTTTCTTT. This translates into CASSLTGNTEAFF. The chain carries TRBV9 and TRBJ1-1, with D perhaps matching TRBD1 (5 bases). The CDR3 runs to 13 residues. Trimming took off 4 bases at V and 1 base at J, with 8 bases between the two ends. CDR1 is SGDLS and CDR2 is YYNGEE in the germline V gene. The whole variable domain, remainder taken from reference TRBV9 and TRBJ1-1, is DSGVTQTPKHLITATGQRVTLRCSPRSGDLSVYWYQQSLDQGLQFLIQYYNGEERAKGNILERFSAQQFPDLHSELNLSSLELGDSALYFCASSLTGNTEAFFGQGTRLTVV.

V is TRBV2 and J is TRBJ2-2; D is unresolved. From germline, CDR1 is SNHLY and CDR2 FYNNEI. Trimming pared 4 bases from V and 1 base from J, leaving 7 bases between. The CDR3 totals 14 residues. This CDR3 is CASSVLVNTGELFF. As DNA, the CDR3 is TGTGCCAGCAGTGTCCTAGTGAACACCGGGGAGCTGTTTTTT.

The chain couples TRBV7-2 to TRBJ1-1; no reliable D call. This CDR3 has 19 residues. V dropped 5 bases and J dropped 3 bases, with 28 bases sitting between them. CDR1 SGHTA and CDR2 FQGNSA come from the germline V gene. The CDR3 region is CASSDRFGRHLTTYTEAFF. The CDR3 DNA is TGTGCCAGCAGCGACCGATTTGGGAGACACCTAACCACCTACACTGAAGCTTTCTTT.

The chain joins TRBV27 to TRBJ2-1; 9 nucleotides agree with TRBD2. The CDR3 is 14 amino acids. With 8 bases clipped from V and 1 base from J, the junction kept 3 bases outside the gene matches. Germline lookup yields CDR1 MNHEY and CDR2 SMNVEV (reference sequence). DNA for the CDR3: TGTGCCAGCCTCGGACTAGCGTCCTACAATGAGCAGTTCTTC. It specifies CASLGLASYNEQFF.

This clone was counted once. The chain joins TRBV5-1 to TRBJ2-3; D is possibly TRBD1 (5 bases). Between the trimmed V and J ends, which lost 4 bases and 0 bases, there was a span of 15 bases. This CDR3 is 16 amino acids long. Germline V CDR1 and CDR2: SGHRS, YFSETQ. CDR3 region: CASSQATASSTDTQYF. The CDR3 DNA follows: TGCGCCAGCAGCCAAGCGACAGCTTCTAGCACAGATACGCAGTATTTT.

V gene TRBV27 combines with J gene TRBJ1-6, with D uncertain. V shed 7 bases and J shed 0 bases, with 13 bases lying between them. Germline CDR1 reads MNHEY; CDR2 reads SMNVEV (reference sequence). The CDR3 is 16 residues long. The CDR3 nucleotides read TGTGCCAGCACCTCGCCGGGGAGCTCCTATAATTCACCCCTCCACTTT. Its protein product is CASTSPGSSYNSPLHF.

The chain recombines TRBV28 with TRBJ2-6; TRBD2 matches 13 bases. Germline V gene data show CDR1 as MDHEN and CDR2 as SYDVKM. This CDR3 comprises 20 residues. The V and J ends lost 3 bases and 2 bases, in that order; junction bases with no gene match: 10. CDR3 DNA sequence: TGTGCCAGCAGTTTCGGACTAGCGGGGGATTACAGGACTGGGGCCAACGTCCTGACTTTC. Residues: CASSFGLAGDYRTGANVLTF.

This chain connects TRBV7-2 to TRBJ1-1; 9 nucleotides align to TRBD1. The CDR3 is 14 residues long. Per the germline V gene, CDR1 is SGHTA and CDR2 is FQGNSA. V shed 0 bases, J shed 4 bases, and the junction held 0 bases outside the gene matches. The CDR3 DNA sequence: TGTGCCAGCAGCTTAGCGGACAGGGGCACTGAAGCTTTCTTT. It is translated as CASSLADRGTEAFF.

Remarks on this clone: The DNA is left out, because the CDR3 cannot be placed on it with certainty; the CDR3 is given as TCRdb lists it. The V call is TRBV7-2, the J call TRBJ2-7; the table's D call, TRBD2, was not checked against the DNA. The CDR3 extends over 13 residues, inclusive of both ends. Germline-derived CDR1 and CDR2 are SGHTA and FQGNSA. CDR3 loop: CASSLVGVGTSYF.

The V call is TRBV11-3, the J call TRBJ1-5, with D possibly being TRBD1 (5 bases). V lost 1 base and J 4 bases, leaving 17 bases between the germline ends. The CDR3 has 17 amino acids. Germline CDR1 reads SGHNT; CDR2 reads YENEEA. The DNA for the CDR3 is TGTGCCAGCAGCTTAGTGGGGCAGGTCGAAACGAATCAGCCCCAGCATTTT. Translation: CASSLVGQVETNQPQHF.

V usage is TRBV19 and J usage is TRBJ1-2, with a weak D call TRBD1 (6 bases). Per germline, CDR1 LNHDA and CDR2 SQIVND (reference sequence). V lost 5 bases to trimming and J lost 0 bases, with 13 bases between them. The CDR3 consists of 15 residues. The CDR3 bases are TGTGCCAGTAGTCTCTCTCCAGGGGCTAACTATGGCTACACCTTC. Protein product: CASSLSPGANYGYTF.

The V call is TRBV3-1 (or the pseudogene TRBV3-2), the J call TRBJ1-2, with 9 bases matching TRBD1. Germline values: CDR1 LGHDT, CDR2 YNNKEL (reference sequence). Losses at the gene ends were 4 bases for V and 6 bases for J; bases not matched to a gene: 3. The length of the CDR3 is 13 residues. This CDR3 reads CASSPRTGDGYTF. CDR3 sequence (DNA): TGTGCCAGCAGCCCCCGGACAGGGGATGGCTACACCTTC.